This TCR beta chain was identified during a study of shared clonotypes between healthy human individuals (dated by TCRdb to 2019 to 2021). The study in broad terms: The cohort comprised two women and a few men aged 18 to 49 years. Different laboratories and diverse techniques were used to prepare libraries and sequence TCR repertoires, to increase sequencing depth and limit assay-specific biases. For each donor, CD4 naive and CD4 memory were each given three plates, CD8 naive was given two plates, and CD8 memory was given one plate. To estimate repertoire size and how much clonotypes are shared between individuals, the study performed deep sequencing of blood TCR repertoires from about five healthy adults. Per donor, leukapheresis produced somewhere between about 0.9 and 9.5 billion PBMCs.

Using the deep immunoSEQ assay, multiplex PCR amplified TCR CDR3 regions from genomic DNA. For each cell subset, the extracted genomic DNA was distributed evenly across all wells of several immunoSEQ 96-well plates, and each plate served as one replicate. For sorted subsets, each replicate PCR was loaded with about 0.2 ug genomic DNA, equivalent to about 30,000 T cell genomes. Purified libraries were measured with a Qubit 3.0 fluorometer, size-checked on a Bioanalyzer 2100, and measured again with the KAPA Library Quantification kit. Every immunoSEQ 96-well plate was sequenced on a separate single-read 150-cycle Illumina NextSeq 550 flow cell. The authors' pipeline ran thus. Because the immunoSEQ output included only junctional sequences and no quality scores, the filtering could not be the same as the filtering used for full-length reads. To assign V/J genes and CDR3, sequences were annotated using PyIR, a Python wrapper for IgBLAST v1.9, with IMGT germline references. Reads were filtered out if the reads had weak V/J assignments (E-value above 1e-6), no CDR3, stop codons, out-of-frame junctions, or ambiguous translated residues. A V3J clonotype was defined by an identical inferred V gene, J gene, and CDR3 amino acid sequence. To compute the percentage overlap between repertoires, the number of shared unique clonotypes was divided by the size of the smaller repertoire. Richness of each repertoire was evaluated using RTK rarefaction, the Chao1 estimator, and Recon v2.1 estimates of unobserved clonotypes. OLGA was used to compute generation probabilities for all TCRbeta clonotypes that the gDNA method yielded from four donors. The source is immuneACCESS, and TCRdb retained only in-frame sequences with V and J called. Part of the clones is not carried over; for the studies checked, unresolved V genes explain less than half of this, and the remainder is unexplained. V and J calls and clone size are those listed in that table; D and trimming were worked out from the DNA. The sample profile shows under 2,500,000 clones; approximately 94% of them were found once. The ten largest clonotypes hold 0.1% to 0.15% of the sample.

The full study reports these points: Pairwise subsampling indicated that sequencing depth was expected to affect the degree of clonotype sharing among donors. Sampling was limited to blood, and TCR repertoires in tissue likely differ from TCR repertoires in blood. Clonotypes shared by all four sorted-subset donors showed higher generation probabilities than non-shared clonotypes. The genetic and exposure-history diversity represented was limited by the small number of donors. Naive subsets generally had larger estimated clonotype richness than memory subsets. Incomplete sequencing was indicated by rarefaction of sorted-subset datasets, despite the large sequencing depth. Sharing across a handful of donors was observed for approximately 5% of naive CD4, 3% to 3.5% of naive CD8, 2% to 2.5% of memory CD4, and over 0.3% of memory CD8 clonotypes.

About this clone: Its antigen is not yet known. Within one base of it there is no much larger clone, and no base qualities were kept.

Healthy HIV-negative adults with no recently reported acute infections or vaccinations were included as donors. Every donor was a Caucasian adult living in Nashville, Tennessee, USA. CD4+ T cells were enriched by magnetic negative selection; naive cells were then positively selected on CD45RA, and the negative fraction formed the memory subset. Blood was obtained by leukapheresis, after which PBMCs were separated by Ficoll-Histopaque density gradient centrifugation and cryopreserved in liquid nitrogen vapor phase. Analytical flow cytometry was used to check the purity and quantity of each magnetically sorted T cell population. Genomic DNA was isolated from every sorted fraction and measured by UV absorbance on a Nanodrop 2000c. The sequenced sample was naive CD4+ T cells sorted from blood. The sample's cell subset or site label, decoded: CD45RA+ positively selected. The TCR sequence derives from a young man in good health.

For the CDR3, the sequence is CASSLGAGNQPQHF. In nucleotides, the sequence is TGTGCCAGCAGCTTAGGGGCAGGCAATCAGCCCCAGCATTTT. This receptor chain uses TRBV7-8 and TRBJ1-5, with the D gene not clear enough to name. V gives up 1 base and J gives up 2 bases, and the segment between their germline ends measures 6 bases. From its cysteine to its phenylalanine, the CDR3 spans 14 amino acids. Only the CDR3 DNA is retained, 42 bases long and in frame from the first base. CDR1 SGHVS and CDR2 FQNEAQ were looked up in the germline V gene.